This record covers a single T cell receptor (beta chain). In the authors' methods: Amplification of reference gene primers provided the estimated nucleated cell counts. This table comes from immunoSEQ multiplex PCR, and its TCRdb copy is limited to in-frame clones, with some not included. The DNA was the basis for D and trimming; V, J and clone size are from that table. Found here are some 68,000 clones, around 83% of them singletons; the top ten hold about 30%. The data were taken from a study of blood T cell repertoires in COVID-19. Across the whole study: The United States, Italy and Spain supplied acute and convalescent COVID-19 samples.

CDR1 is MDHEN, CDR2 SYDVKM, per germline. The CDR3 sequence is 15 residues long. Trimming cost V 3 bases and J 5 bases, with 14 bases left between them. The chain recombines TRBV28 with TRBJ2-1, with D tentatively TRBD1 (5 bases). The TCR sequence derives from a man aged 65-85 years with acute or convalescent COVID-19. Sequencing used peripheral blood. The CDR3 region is CASSFLGPTNNEQFF. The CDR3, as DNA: TGTGCCAGCAGTTTCTTGGGGCCTACAAACAATGAGCAGTTCTTC.